The clone carrying this T cell receptor (beta chain) was seen more than once but under ten times. This sample was taken from a study of T cells of healthy individuals. TCRdb redid the calling of the 5' RACE reads with MiXCR, one entry per CDR3 protein. In the table there are about 100,000 distinct CDR3 sequences, approximately 16% of which are singletons. Germline lookup yields CDR1 SGHKS and CDR2 YYEKEE (reference sequence). The CDR3 contains 14 residues. V lost 5 bases to trimming and J lost 2 bases; unmatched junction nucleotides: 2. This sequence joins TRBV5-5 and TRBJ2-2; 8 positions agree with TRBD2. The clonotype originates from a human donor in good health. CDR3 sequence: CASSRGGNTGELFF. Here the CDR3 DNA reads TGTGCCAGCAGTCGGGGGGGAAACACCGGGGAGCTGTTTTTT.